Detailed here is one T cell receptor beta chain. Clones were sequenced by immunoSEQ multiplex PCR, and TCRdb holds only the in-frame ones, with some missing. The table includes roughly 93,000 clones, approximately 95% detected once. This entry comes from a study of technical replicates of blood from a handful of donors. The CDR3 contains 13 residues. Germline V CDR1 and CDR2: SGHDN, FVKESK. Between the trimmed V and J ends, which lost 2 bases and 4 bases, there was a span of 8 bases. The sample was T cells isolated from PBMCs. The chain joins TRBV14 to TRBJ1-2; unclear D gene. This receptor was identified in a human donor in good health. The CDR3 sequence: CASSQSGVYGYTF. CDR3 DNA: TGTGCCAGCAGCCAATCAGGCGTCTATGGCTACACCTTC.